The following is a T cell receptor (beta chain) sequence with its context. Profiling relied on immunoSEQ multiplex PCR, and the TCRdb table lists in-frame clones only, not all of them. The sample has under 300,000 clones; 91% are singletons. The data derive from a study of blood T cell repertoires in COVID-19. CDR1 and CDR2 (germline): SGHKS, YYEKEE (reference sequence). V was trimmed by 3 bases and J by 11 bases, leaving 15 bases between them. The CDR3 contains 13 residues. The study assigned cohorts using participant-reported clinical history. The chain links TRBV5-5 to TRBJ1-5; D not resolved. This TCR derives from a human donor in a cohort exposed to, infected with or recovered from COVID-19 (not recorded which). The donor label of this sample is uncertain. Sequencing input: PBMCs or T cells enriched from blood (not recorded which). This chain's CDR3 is CASSSPPSVAQHF. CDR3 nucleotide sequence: TGTGCCAGCAGCTCCCCCCCATCAGTGGCCCAGCATTTT.